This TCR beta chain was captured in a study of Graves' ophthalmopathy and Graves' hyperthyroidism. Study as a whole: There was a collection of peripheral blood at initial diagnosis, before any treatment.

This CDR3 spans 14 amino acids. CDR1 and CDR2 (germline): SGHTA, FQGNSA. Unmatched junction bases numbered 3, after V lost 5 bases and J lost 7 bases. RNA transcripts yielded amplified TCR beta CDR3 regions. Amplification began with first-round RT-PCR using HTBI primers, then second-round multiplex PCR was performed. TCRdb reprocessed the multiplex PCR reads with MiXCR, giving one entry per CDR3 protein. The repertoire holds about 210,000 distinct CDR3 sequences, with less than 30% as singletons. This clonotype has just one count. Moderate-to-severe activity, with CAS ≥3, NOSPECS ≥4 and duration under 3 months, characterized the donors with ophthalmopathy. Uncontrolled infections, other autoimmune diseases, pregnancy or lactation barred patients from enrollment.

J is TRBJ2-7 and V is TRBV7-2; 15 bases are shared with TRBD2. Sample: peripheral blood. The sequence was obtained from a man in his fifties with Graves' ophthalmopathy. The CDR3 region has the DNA TGTGCCAGCAGCACGGGGACTAGCGGGAGGGAGCAGTACTTC. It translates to CASSTGTSGREQYF. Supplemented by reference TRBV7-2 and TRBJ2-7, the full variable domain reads GAGVSQSPSNKVTEKGKDVELRCDPISGHTALYWYRQSLGQGLEFLIYFQGNSAPDKSGLPSDRFSAERTGGSVSTLTIQRTQQEDSAVYLCASSTGTSGREQYFGPGTRLTVT.